Following are 20 T cell receptor beta chains from one sample sequenced in a study of regulatory T cells in long-lasting Graves disease. With iRepertoire HTBI primers and Arm-PCR of CDR3 regions, TCR beta libraries were built. In TCRdb, the multiplex PCR reads were re-called with MiXCR into one record per CDR3 protein. The data show 380,000 or so distinct CDR3 sequences, roughly 15% seen once. Documented time point: newly diagnosed GD, antithyroid drugs for less than 3 months. From RNA extracted from PBMCs, the TCR library was made. The sample was also linked to a second study, of T cells in Graves' hyperthyroidism and ophthalmopathy.

This sample comprised peripheral blood mononuclear cells (PBMCs), obtained at new diagnosis, from a patient treated with antithyroid drugs. The receptors derive from a woman aged 18-35 years with Graves disease.

The table lists this clonotype with many counts. The chain combines TRBV30 with TRBJ1-6, with D uncertain. Germline CDR1 reads GTSNPN; CDR2 reads SVGIG (reference sequence). V lost 4 bases and J 9 bases, leaving 13 bases between the germline ends. This CDR3 region has 13 residues. CDR3 sequence (DNA): TGTGCCTGGACTAGAGACTCCCGTTCACCCCTCCACTTT. Encoded protein: CAWTRDSRSPLHF.

The table lists this clonotype with a few counts. The V and J genes are TRBV11-2 and TRBJ1-6; D gene uncertain. Germline assignment: CDR1 SGHAT and CDR2 FQNNGV. V was trimmed by 2 bases and J by 6 bases, leaving 8 bases between them. The CDR3 extends over 14 amino acids. The CDR3 spells CASSLSDTNSPLHF. CDR3 nucleotides: TGTGCCAGCAGCTTATCGGATACTAATTCACCCCTCCACTTT. Full variable domain (outside the CDR3, taken from reference TRBV11-2 and TRBJ1-6): EAGVAQSPRYKIIEKRQSVAFWCNPISGHATLYWYQQILGQGPKLLIQFQNNGVVDDSQLPKDRFSAERLKGVDSTLKIQPAKLEDSAVYLCASSLSDTNSPLHFGNGTRLTVT.

The rearrangement joins TRBV5-1 to TRBJ1-3, with D possibly TRBD1 on 6 matching bases. The CDR3 is 14 amino acids. Germline V gives CDR1 SGHRS, CDR2 YFSETQ. V shed 4 bases and J shed 1 base, with 9 bases lying between them. The CDR3 bases are TGCGCCAGCAGCAAAGGGGGTTCTGGAAACACCATATATTTT. Translation gives CASSKGGSGNTIYF.

Ten or more counts support this clonotype. The gene calls are TRBV3-1 and TRBJ2-1; D might be TRBD2 (6 bases). This CDR3 is 15 amino acids long. The germline V gene encodes CDR1 LGHDT and CDR2 YNNKEL (reference sequence). With 1 base removed from V and 0 bases from J, the gap between germline ends came to 7 bases. The CDR3 coding sequence is TGTGCCAGCAGCCAAGGACTAGGCTCCTACAATGAGCAGTTCTTC. Translating it yields CASSQGLGSYNEQFF.

The chain carries TRBV11-2 and TRBJ2-7; 8 positions agree with TRBD2. This CDR3 region has 17 residues. The germline V gene has CDR1 SGHAT and CDR2 FQNNGV. With V trimmed by 3 bases and J by 1 base, 11 bases remained unmatched. The CDR3 bases are TGTGCCAGCAGCTTGGGTGGCGGGAGGCCTCCTTCCTACGAGCAGTACTTC. Translation: CASSLGGGRPPSYEQYF.

This clonotype was recorded a few times. V usage is TRBV5-6 and J usage is TRBJ1-6, with a weak D call TRBD1 (5 bases). Germline CDR1 and CDR2: SGHDT and YYEEEE. The CDR3 contains 14 residues. Trimming left V 0 bases short and J 6 bases short, with 7 bases between. The CDR3 loop reads CASSLAGFNSPLHF. The CDR3 DNA reads TGTGCCAGCAGCTTGGCAGGGTTTAATTCACCCCTCCACTTT.

The rearrangement uses TRBV19 and TRBJ1-1, with D perhaps matching TRBD1 (5 bases). V lost 5 bases and J 2 bases, leaving 9 bases between the germline ends. Germline CDR1 LNHDA, CDR2 SQIVND (reference sequence). The CDR3 spans 13 residues. CDR3 coding DNA: TGTGCCAGTAGTTACCAGGGAAACACTGAAGCTTTCTTT. Protein product: CASSYQGNTEAFF.

The chain recombines TRBV4-1 with TRBJ1-4; D perhaps matches TRBD1 (6 bases). The CDR3 runs 13 residues. V was pared by 4 bases and J by 7 bases, with 10 bases between. CDR1 and CDR2 from the germline V gene are MGHRA and YSYEKL. Written as DNA, the CDR3 is TGCGCCAGCAGCCGCAGGGGTGGTGAAAAACTGTTTTTT. The encoded protein is CASSRRGGEKLFF.

Worth noting for this clonotype: It is likely a read error, because the conserved phenylalanine at the end of the CDR3 is missing. This chain joins TRBV30 and TRBJ2-1, with 8 nucleotides matching TRBD2. Trimming removed 2 bases from V and 5 bases from J; junction bases left unmatched: 11. This CDR3 contains 16 residues. CDR1 GTSNPN and CDR2 SVGIG come from the germline V gene (reference sequence). CDR3 residues: CAWSRTSPLTNNEQFL. The DNA for the CDR3 is TGTGCCTGGAGTCGGACTAGCCCCCTAACAAACAATGAGCAGTTCCTC.

This clonotype came up many times. This chain connects TRBV7-2 to TRBJ1-5; D is undetermined. The V and J ends lost 5 bases and 5 bases respectively, with 10 bases between them. CDR3 length: 13 amino acids. Germline CDR1 reads SGHTA; CDR2 reads FQGNSA. The CDR3, as DNA: TGTGCCAGCAGCAAAATGAGGGATCAGCCCCAGCATTTT. Translation gives CASSKMRDQPQHF.

This clonotype was recorded at least ten times. The gene calls are TRBV6-2 or TRBV6-3 and TRBJ2-2, with TRBD2 identical over 10 bases. V lost 5 bases and J lost 7; bases outside the gene matches: 7. The CDR3 is made up of 15 amino acids. Germline V lookup: CDR1 MNHEY, CDR2 SVGEGT. CDR3 sequence reads: CASSIEREGGGELFF. The CDR3 nucleotides are TGTGCCAGCAGTATAGAGCGGGAGGGGGGCGGGGAGCTGTTTTTT.

This clonotype has at least ten counts. The genes are TRBV12-3 or TRBV12-4 and TRBJ1-1; D gene unclear. This CDR3 spans 13 amino acids. Trimming cost V 5 bases and J 4 bases, with 11 bases left between them. CDR3 nucleotide sequence: TGTGCCAGCAGTCAGAAGGGCGGCACTGAAGCTTTCTTT. Translation gives CASSQKGGTEAFF.

This clonotype was counted many times. V is TRBV7-3 and J is TRBJ1-1; no definite D call. The CDR3 has 14 residues. V dropped 7 bases and J dropped 0 bases, with 12 bases sitting between them. Germline V gene data show CDR1 as SGHTA and CDR2 as FQGTGA. This CDR3 reads CASKADLMNTEAFF. As DNA, the CDR3 is TGTGCCAGCAAGGCAGACCTAATGAACACTGAAGCTTTCTTT.

Turning to this clonotype: One end of the junction is discordant with germline, which a read error may explain. V and J are TRBV6-1 and TRBJ1-4; D is ambiguous. The CDR3 is 12 residues long. Germline V CDR1 and CDR2: MNHNS, SASEGT. CDR3 in DNA: TGTGCCAGCACTGAAATAGGAGAAAAACTGTTTTTT. Translating gives CASTEIGEKLFF.

This clonotype was counted at least ten times. This sequence joins TRBV29-1 and TRBJ1-1, with D possibly matching TRBD1 (5 bases). Germline V gives CDR1 SQVTM, CDR2 ANQGSEA. The CDR3 sequence is 13 residues long. V gave up 3 bases and J gave up 1 base, with 9 bases separating them. The CDR3, as DNA: TGCAGCGTTGAGCCAGGGACGAACACTGAAGCTTTCTTT. Amino acid sequence: CSVEPGTNTEAFF.

This clonotype was counted a few times. This chain links TRBV24-1 with TRBJ2-2; TRBD1 matches at 8 bases. The CDR3 totals 15 residues. CDR1 and CDR2 (germline): KGHDR, SFDVKD. Losses at the gene ends were 2 bases for V and 5 bases for J; bases not matched to a gene: 3. The CDR3 DNA reads TGTGCCACCAGTGATTGGACAGGGAGGACCGGGGAGCTGTTTTTT. The encoded protein is CATSDWTGRTGELFF.

The chain employs TRBV20-1 and TRBJ2-3; 7 nucleotides match TRBD2. This CDR3 is 15 amino acids long. V lost 3 bases and J lost 6; bases outside the gene matches: 12. From germline, CDR1 is DFQATT and CDR2 SNEGSKA (reference sequence). Written as DNA, the CDR3 is TGCAGTGCTAGGGACTTCGAGGGGCGGGGGGATACGCAGTATTTT. Its translation is CSARDFEGRGDTQYF.

This clonotype was detected only a few times. This sequence joins TRBV2 and TRBJ1-6, with no clear D. V was cut by 3 bases and J by 9 bases, with 3 bases left in between. The CDR3 spans 11 residues. The V gene's germline CDR1 is SNHLY and CDR2 FYNNEI. CDR3 sequence (DNA): TGTGCCAGCAGTGAGAGTTCACCCCTCCACTTT. Translation: CASSESSPLHF.

This clonotype occurred a few times. The chain recombines TRBV15 with TRBJ2-1, with TRBD2 matching over 10 bases. V was clipped by 5 bases and J by 7 bases; unmatched bases: 11. The CDR3 has 16 residues. Germline V lookup: CDR1 LNHNV, CDR2 YYDKDF (reference sequence). The CDR3, as DNA: TGTGCCACCAGCCCGAGCGGGGGGGTTTGGGATAATGAGCAGTTCTTC. Translated, it gives CATSPSGGVWDNEQFF.

For the CDR3, the DNA is TGTGCCAGCCGAGGGACCGGGACAGTGAACACTGAAGCTTTCTTT. This codes for CASRGTGTVNTEAFF. This chain connects TRBV7-8 to TRBJ1-1, with 7 bases fitting TRBD1. CDR1 is SGHVS, CDR2 FQNEAQ, per germline. The CDR3 has 15 amino acids. V lost 8 bases and J lost 0; bases outside the gene matches: 9. Full variable domain (remainder filled in from reference TRBV7-8 and TRBJ1-1): GAGVSQSPRYKVAKRGQDVALRCDPISGHVSLFWYQQALGQGPEFLTYFQNEAQLDKSGLPSDRFFAERPEGSVSTLKIQRTQQEDSAVYLCASRGTGTVNTEAFFGQGTRLTVV.